Each of the 9 T cell receptor beta chains below was sequenced from the same sample in a study of blood T cell repertoires in COVID-19. The protocol was immunoSEQ multiplex PCR, while the TCRdb copy is restricted to in-frame clones and leaves out a portion. The sample lists about 120,000 clones; 70% to 90% were seen once. Specimen: peripheral blood. The receptors derive from a man aged 35 to 55 with acute or convalescent COVID-19.

This clone occurred once. This rearrangement joins TRBV5-1 to TRBJ2-1; 11 bases agree with TRBD2. The CDR3 runs to 14 residues. V lost 2 bases, J lost 6 bases, and 1 base stayed unmatched. The germline V gene encodes CDR1 SGHRS and CDR2 YFSETQ. In DNA form, the CDR3 reads TGCGCCAGCAGCTTTAGCGGGGGGGCCAATGAGCAGTTCTTC. Its translation: CASSFSGGANEQFF.

The V gene is TRBV29-1, the J gene TRBJ2-2; TRBD2 is a possible D gene (7 bases). Looked up from germline, CDR1 is SQVTM and CDR2 is ANQGSEA. CDR3 length: 15 amino acids. V dropped 6 bases and J dropped 5 bases, with 19 bases sitting between them. The CDR3 loop reads CSVPRGGGYTGELFF. The CDR3 nucleotides are TGCAGCGTCCCAAGAGGGGGAGGGTATACCGGGGAGCTGTTTTTT.

The chain combines TRBV7-9 with TRBJ2-1, with 16 bases that match TRBD2. CDR3 size: 19 residues. Germline V CDR1 and CDR2: SEHNR, FQNEAQ (reference sequence). V trimming: 1 base; J trimming: 0 bases; junction bases outside the gene matches: 3. In DNA form, the CDR3 reads TGTGCCAGCAGCTTAGTGGGACTAGCGGGAGGGCCCTCCTACAATGAGCAGTTCTTC. It is translated as CASSLVGLAGGPSYNEQFF.

The chain links TRBV7-3 to TRBJ2-3; 12 bases line up with TRBD2. Germline CDR1 and CDR2: SGHTA and FQGTGA. V was clipped by 5 bases and J by 5 bases; unmatched bases: 8. CDR3 length: 16 amino acids. CDR3 amino acids: CASSAASGGAGDTQYF. CDR3 DNA sequence: TGTGCCAGCAGCGCCGCTAGCGGGGGGGCCGGAGATACGCAGTATTTT.

V is TRBV6-5 and J is TRBJ1-2; 9 bases fit TRBD1. The length of the CDR3 is 15 residues. Germline V gives CDR1 MNHEY, CDR2 SVGAGI. V shed 5 bases and J 2 bases; nucleotides not matched to a gene: 6. The CDR3 here is CASSNYGTGNYGYTF. CDR3 DNA sequence: TGTGCCAGCAGTAACTACGGGACAGGGAACTATGGCTACACCTTC.

The rearrangement links TRBV5-8 to TRBJ2-7; 13 bases are a match to TRBD2. This CDR3 comprises 18 residues. The V segment lost 5 bases and the J segment 3 bases; nucleotides outside the gene matches: 14. CDR1 SGHTS and CDR2 YDEGEE come from the germline V gene. CDR3 region: CASSSVLAGGPYSYEQYF. In DNA form, the CDR3 reads TGTGCCAGCAGTTCGGTACTAGCGGGAGGGCCGTACAGCTACGAGCAGTACTTC.

The rearrangement links TRBV5-1 to TRBJ2-1, with TRBD2 identical over 8 bases. Germline loops: CDR1 SGHRS, CDR2 YFSETQ. CDR3 length: 14 amino acids. The junction had 7 bases not matched to a gene; V was cut back by 7 bases and J by 4 bases. For the CDR3, the DNA is TGCGCCAGCGGTATAGCGGGACCTTACAATGAGCAGTTCTTC. Its protein is CASGIAGPYNEQFF.

The J gene is TRBJ1-1, the V gene TRBV5-8; no clear D gene. The CDR3 extends over 11 amino acids. Trimming took 5 bases from V and 6 from J, leaving 8 bases between them. CDR1 and CDR2 from the germline V gene are SGHTS and YDEGEE. The CDR3 DNA sequence: TGTGCCAGCAGGGGTGAGGCTGAAGCTTTCTTT. Translation gives CASRGEAEAFF.

The CDR3 is CASSSRGGETQYF. The DNA of the CDR3 is TGTGCCAGCAGCTCCCGGGGGGGAGAGACCCAGTACTTC. The V call is TRBV7-2, the J call TRBJ2-5; 8 bases are a match to TRBD2. J gave up 4 bases and V 4 bases, and 2 bases lay outside the gene matches. Per the germline V gene, CDR1 is SGHTA and CDR2 is FQGNSA. The CDR3 loop spans 13 amino acids. Full variable domain (rest looked up from reference TRBV7-2 and TRBJ2-5): GAGVSQSPSNKVTEKGKDVELRCDPISGHTALYWYRQSLGQGLEFLIYFQGNSAPDKSGLPSDRFSAERTGGSVSTLTIQRTQQEDSAVYLCASSSRGGETQYFGPGTRLLVL.